This TCR beta chain was profiled in a study of blood T cells in healthy people across ages. Germline CDR1 is SNHLY and CDR2 is FYNNEI. There are 18 residues in the CDR3. The germline V and J ends were trimmed by 2 bases and 0 bases, with 20 bases remaining between them. This clonotype was detected a few times. Its antigen is unidentified. Study-level findings and limits: Those diversity estimates obtained from one million T cells were thought to be underestimates. Expanded clonotype shifts may have been confounded, as the donors had an unknown CMV status. Higher naive T cell percentage went strongly together with higher TCR beta diversity.

With a J-beta primer mix and a sample-barcoded 5' primer, a second PCR ran roughly 7 to 11 cycles. The template-switch adaptor, which had 12 random nucleotides, put a tag on each cDNA molecule. One entry per CDR3 protein results from TCRdb running MiXCR on the 5' RACE reads. The sample contains around 940,000 distinct CDR3 sequences, just over 50% of which appear only once. This chain links TRBV2 with TRBJ2-7; perhaps TRBD2 as D (5 bases). The sample taken for sequencing was blood. This TCR came from a woman in her sixties or seventies in good health. CDR3 bases: TGTGCCAGCAGTGAACTAACAAGCTTCCCGCGGGTCTCCTACGAGCAGTACTTC. It is translated as CASSELTSFPRVSYEQYF.